Presented here are 3 T cell receptor beta chains from one specimen sequenced in a study of T cell responses to AZD1222 COVID-19 vaccine. Some clones are missing from TCRdb's copy, which holds only in-frame ones; the method was immunoSEQ multiplex PCR. The table has some 130,000 clones, 93% seen once. Sequences were derived from peripheral blood, sampled on day 0 of AZD1222 vaccination. Receptor source: an adult in good health.

The chain has TRBV11-3 and TRBJ1-1; 7 bases fit TRBD1. CDR3 length equals 12 residues. The junction had 4 bases not matched to a gene; V was cut back by 4 bases and J by 8 bases. CDR1 and CDR2 from the germline V gene are SGHNT and YENEEA. The CDR3 DNA sequence: TGTGCCAGCAGCTCCGACAGGGAAGAAGCTTTCTTT. Its translation: CASSSDREEAFF.

J is TRBJ2-7 and V is TRBV28, with D uncertain. The CDR3 runs to 12 residues. V shed 8 bases and J shed 2 bases, with 10 bases lying between them. Germline-derived CDR1 and CDR2 are MDHEN and SYDVKM. DNA of the CDR3: TGTGCCAGCCCCCCTAGGCCCTACGAGCAGTACTTC. Protein product: CASPPRPYEQYF.

In its sample, this clone was seen once. The rearrangement uses TRBV15 and TRBJ1-5; 9 bases agree with TRBD1. The J segment lost 4 bases and the V segment lost 1 base, leaving 8 bases of the junction unmatched. The CDR3 sequence is 17 residues long. The germline gives CDR1 LNHNV, CDR2 YYDKDF (reference sequence). The CDR3 protein is CATSRATTGGFNQPQHF. The CDR3 nucleotides read TGTGCCACCAGCAGAGCTACGACAGGGGGTTTTAATCAGCCCCAGCATTTT.